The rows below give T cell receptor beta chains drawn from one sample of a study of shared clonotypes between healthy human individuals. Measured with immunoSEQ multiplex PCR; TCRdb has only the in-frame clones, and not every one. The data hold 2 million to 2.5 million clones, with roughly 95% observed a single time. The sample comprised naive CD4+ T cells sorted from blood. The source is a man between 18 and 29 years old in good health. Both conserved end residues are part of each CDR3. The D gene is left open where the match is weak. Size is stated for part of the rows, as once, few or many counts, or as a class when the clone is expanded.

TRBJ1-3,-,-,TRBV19,TGTGCCAGTACCCTCTCTGGAAACACCATATATTTT,CASTLSGNTIYF
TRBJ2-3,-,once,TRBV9,TGTGCCAGCAGCGTAGACCAGGGGTGGGCAGATACGCAGTATTTT,CASSVDQGWADTQYF
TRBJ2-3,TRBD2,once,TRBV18,TGTGCCAGCTCACTAAGCGGGGGCGATACGCAGTATTTT,CASSLSGGDTQYF
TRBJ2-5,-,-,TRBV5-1,TGCGCCAGCAGCTTGTCTAGTGGGGGGGAGACCCAGTACTTC,CASSLSSGGETQYF
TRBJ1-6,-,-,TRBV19,TGTGCCAGTAGTGAGGCTGGGAGGAATTCACCCCTCCACTTT,CASSEAGRNSPLHF
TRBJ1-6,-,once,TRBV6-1,TGTGCCAGCAGTGAGTTGGGCGTAAGGCGGGGTAATTCACCCCTCCACTTT,CASSELGVRRGNSPLHF
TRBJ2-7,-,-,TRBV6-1,TGTGCCAGCAGTGGGGAAGCTTCCTACGAGCAGTACTTC,CASSGEASYEQYF
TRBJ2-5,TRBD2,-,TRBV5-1,TGCGCCAGCAGCTTGTGGGAGGGGGAGACCCAGTACTTC,CASSLWEGETQYF
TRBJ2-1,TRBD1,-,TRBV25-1,TGTGCCAGCAGAGAGACAGGGGTTGCAAATGAGCAGTTCTTC,CASRETGVANEQFF
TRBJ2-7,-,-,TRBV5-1,TGCGCCAGCAGCTTGGAATTTTACGGTTCCTACGAGCAGTACTTC,CASSLEFYGSYEQYF
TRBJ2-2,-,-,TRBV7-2,TGTGCCAGCAGCTTACTTCGGATACCGGTGGAGCTGTTTTTT,CASSLLRIPVELFF
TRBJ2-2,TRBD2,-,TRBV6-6,TGTGCCAGCAGTTACGGCGGGAGTTACACCGGGGAGCTGTTTTTT,CASSYGGSYTGELFF
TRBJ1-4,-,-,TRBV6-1,TGTGCCAGCAGCCCCACAAGGGGGACTAATGAAAAACTGTTTTTT,CASSPTRGTNEKLFF
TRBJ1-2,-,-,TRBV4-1,TGCGCCAGCAGCCAAGATCTAACTGGCTATGGCTACACCTTC,CASSQDLTGYGYTF
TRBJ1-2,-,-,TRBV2,TGTGCCAGCAGGGAGGACCCCGCCAACGATGGCTACACCTTC,CASREDPANDGYTF
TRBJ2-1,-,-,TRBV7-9,TGTGCCAGCAGCCCGATACAGGGTTGGGGGATGAATGAGCAGTTCTTC,CASSPIQGWGMNEQFF
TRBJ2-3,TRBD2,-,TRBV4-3,TGCGCCAGCAGCCAAGCACTAGCGGGAGGAGATACGCAGTATTTT,CASSQALAGGDTQYF
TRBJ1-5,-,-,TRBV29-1,TGCAGCGTTGAAACAGAGACCAATCAGCCCCAGCATTTT,CSVETETNQPQHF
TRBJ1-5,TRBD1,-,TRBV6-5,TGTGCCAGCAGCCGCTCAGGGGGAGGGAATCAGCCCCAGCATTTT,CASSRSGGGNQPQHF
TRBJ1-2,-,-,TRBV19,TGTGCCATTGACTATGGGTCCGGCTACACCTTC,CAIDYGSGYTF
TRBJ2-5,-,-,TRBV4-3,TGCGCCAGCAGCCAAGATTGGGCGAGCGTCGGGGAGACCCAGTACTTC,CASSQDWASVGETQYF
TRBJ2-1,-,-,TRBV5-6,TGTGCCAGCAGCTCCGGCCTGAGCTCCTACAATGAGCAGTTCTTC,CASSSGLSSYNEQFF
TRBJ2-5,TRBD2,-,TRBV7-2,TGTGCCAGCAGCTTAAACTTGGCAGGGGGACTAGCGAGGGAGACCCAGTACTTC,CASSLNLAGGLARETQYF
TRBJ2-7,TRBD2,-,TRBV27,TGTGCCAGCAGTCCCCCCGGGGGGTTCTCCTACGAGCAGTACTTC,CASSPPGGFSYEQYF
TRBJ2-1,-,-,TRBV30,TGTGCCTGGAGTGTACGCTGGGGGATTCGGAATGAGCAGTTCTTC,CAWSVRWGIRNEQFF
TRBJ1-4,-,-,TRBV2,TGTGCCAGCAGTGAACAGAACGAAAAACTGTTTTTT,CASSEQNEKLFF
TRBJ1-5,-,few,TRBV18,TGTGCCAGCTCACCAACGCGAAATCAGCCCCAGCATTTT,CASSPTRNQPQHF
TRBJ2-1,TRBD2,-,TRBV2,TGTGCCAGCAGTGAAATCCCAGCGGGGGCCTACAATGAGCAGTTCTTC,CASSEIPAGAYNEQFF
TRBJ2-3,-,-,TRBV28,TGTGCCAGCAGTTTACTCTCCTTCAACAGGGAAGGGGGTACGCAGTATTTT,CASSLLSFNREGGTQYF
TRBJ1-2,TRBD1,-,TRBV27,TGTGCCAGCAGGGTGACCGGGACAGGGTTTGGCTACACCTTC,CASRVTGTGFGYTF
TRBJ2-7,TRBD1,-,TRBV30,TGTGCCGCGCCGGGACAGGGGGCCTTCGAGCAGTACTTC,CAAPGQGAFEQYF
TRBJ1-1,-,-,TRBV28,TGTGCCACTCAGCAGTCGCCCCGGGGGGGATCTGAAGCTTTCTTT,CATQQSPRGGSEAFF
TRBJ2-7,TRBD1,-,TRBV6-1,TGTGCCAGCAGGGAAAACCGGGACAGGCGCGAGCAGTACTTC,CASRENRDRREQYF
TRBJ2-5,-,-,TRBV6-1,TGTGCCAGCAGCCCAGTAGGGGGTGATCAAGAGACCCAGTACTTC,CASSPVGGDQETQYF
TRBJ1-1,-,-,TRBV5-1,TGCGCCAGCAGCCCCGAGAAGCGCATGAACACTGAAGCTTTCTTT,CASSPEKRMNTEAFF
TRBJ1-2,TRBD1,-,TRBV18,TGTGCCAGCTCACGCGACAGGGGGCCTCTCTATGGCTACACCTTC,CASSRDRGPLYGYTF
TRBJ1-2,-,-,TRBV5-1,TGCGCCAGCAGCTTGGCCCCGGGAGCTCCCTATGGCTACACCTTC,CASSLAPGAPYGYTF
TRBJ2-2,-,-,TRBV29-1,TGCAGCGTTACGTTGAACTGGAACACCGGGGAGCTGTTTTTT,CSVTLNWNTGELFF
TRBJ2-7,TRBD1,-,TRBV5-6,TGTGCCAGCAGCTTTGACAGGGGAGGCTACGAGCAGTACTTC,CASSFDRGGYEQYF
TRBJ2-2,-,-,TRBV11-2,TGTGCCAGCAGCTTAGATCCCGGAGTTAACACCGGGGAGCTGTTTTTT,CASSLDPGVNTGELFF
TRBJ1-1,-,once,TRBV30,TGTGCCCCAACGCCCAAAGCTTTCTTT,CAPTPKAFF
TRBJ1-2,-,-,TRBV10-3,TGTGCCATCAGTGAGTCACAGGACTATGGCTACACCTTC,CAISESQDYGYTF
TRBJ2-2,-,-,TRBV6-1,TGTGCCAGCAGAATTCAGGGATACTTGCCCGGGGAGCTGTTTTTT,CASRIQGYLPGELFF
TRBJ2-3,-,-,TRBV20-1,TGCAGTGCTAGTCTCCAGAATACGCAGTATTTT,CSASLQNTQYF